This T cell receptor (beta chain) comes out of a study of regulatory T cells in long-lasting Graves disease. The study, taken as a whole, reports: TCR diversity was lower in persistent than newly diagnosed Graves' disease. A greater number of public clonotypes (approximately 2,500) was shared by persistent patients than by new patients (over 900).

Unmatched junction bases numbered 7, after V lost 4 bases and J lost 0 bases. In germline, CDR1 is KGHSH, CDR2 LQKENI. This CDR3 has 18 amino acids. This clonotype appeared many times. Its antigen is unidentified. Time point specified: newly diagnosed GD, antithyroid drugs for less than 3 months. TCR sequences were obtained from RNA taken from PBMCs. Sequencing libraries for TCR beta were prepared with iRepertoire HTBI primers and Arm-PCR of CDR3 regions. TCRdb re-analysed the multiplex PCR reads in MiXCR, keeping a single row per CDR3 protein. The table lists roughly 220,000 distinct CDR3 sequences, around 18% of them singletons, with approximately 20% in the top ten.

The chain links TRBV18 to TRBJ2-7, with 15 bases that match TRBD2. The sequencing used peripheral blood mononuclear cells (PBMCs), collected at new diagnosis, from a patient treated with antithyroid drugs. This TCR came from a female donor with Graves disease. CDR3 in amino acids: CASSLHRTSGRASYEQYF. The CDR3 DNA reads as TGTGCCAGCTCACTTCACAGGACTAGCGGGAGGGCCTCCTACGAGCAGTACTTC.